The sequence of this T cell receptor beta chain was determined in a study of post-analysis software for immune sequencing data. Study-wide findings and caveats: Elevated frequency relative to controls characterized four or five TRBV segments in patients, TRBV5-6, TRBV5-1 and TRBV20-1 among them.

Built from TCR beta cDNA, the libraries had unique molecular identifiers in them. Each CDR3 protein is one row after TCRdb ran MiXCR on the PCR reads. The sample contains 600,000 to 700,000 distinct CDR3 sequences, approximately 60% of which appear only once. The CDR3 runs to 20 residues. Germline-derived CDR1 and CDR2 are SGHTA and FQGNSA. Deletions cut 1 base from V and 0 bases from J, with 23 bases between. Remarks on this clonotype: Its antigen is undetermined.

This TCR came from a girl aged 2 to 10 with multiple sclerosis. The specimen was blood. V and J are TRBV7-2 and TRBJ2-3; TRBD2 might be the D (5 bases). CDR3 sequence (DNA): TGTGCCAGCAGCTTAGAGCAGGTGGTGCTAGCTAGATCTAGCACAGATACGCAGTATTTT. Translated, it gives CASSLEQVVLARSSTDTQYF.